These 28 T cell receptor beta chains share one sample of origin, sequenced in a study of shared clonotypes between healthy human individuals. Profiled with immunoSEQ multiplex PCR; TCRdb holds only in-frame clones, not every one. The sample holds roughly 2,500,000 clones, 93% seen once. The sample taken for sequencing was naive CD4+ T cells from PBMCs. The sample's subset: CD45RA+ positively selected. The receptors come from a man younger than 35 in good health. Some clones in this sample may be carry-over from other donors' samples.

The rearrangement links TRBV15 to TRBJ1-4; D gene ambiguous. The CDR3 consists of 13 residues. Trimming cost V 1 base and J 5 bases, with 5 bases left between them. Germline lookup yields CDR1 LNHNV and CDR2 YYDKDF (reference sequence). The CDR3 DNA follows: TGTGCCACCAGCAGAGTGCTCAATGAAAAACTGTTTTTT. Translated: CATSRVLNEKLFF.

The rearrangement joins TRBV7-2 to TRBJ1-4; no clear D gene. The V gene lost 5 bases and the J gene lost 7 bases, with 23 bases spanning the gap. This CDR3 is 17 amino acids long. Germline V lookup: CDR1 SGHTA, CDR2 FQGNSA. In nucleotides, the CDR3 is TGTGCCAGCAGCCCGAGTCCCGGAGAACGATCTAGTGAAAAACTGTTTTTT. It yields the protein CASSPSPGERSSEKLFF.

The chain is built from TRBV7-2 and TRBJ2-5, with TRBD2 matching over 7 bases. The CDR3 is 14 amino acids. Germline V CDR1 and CDR2: SGHTA, FQGNSA. The junction had 3 bases not matched to a gene; V was cut back by 5 bases and J by 0 bases. The CDR3 loop is CASSRAGNQETQYF. The CDR3 nucleotides read TGTGCCAGCAGCCGAGCGGGAAACCAAGAGACCCAGTACTTC. Looking up the rest from reference TRBV7-2 and TRBJ2-5 gives the full variable domain: GAGVSQSPSNKVTEKGKDVELRCDPISGHTALYWYRQSLGQGLEFLIYFQGNSAPDKSGLPSDRFSAERTGGSVSTLTIQRTQQEDSAVYLCASSRAGNQETQYFGPGTRLLVL.

This clone was found once. This sequence joins TRBV6-5 and TRBJ2-7; tentatively, D is TRBD2 (5 bases). This CDR3 has 15 residues. Per the germline V gene, CDR1 is MNHEY and CDR2 is SVGAGI. V lost 6 bases and J lost 0, with 15 bases in between. The CDR3 spells CASSPRLGSSYEQYF. In DNA, the CDR3 is TGTGCCAGCAGCCCGAGATTGGGGAGCTCCTACGAGCAGTACTTC.

The chain is built from TRBV27 and TRBJ1-3; unclear D gene. V was cut by 7 bases and J by 4 bases, with 11 bases left in between. The CDR3 consists of 13 residues. The germline V gene encodes CDR1 MNHEY and CDR2 SMNVEV (reference sequence). CDR3 coding DNA: TGTGCCAGCACCCAGGCGGGAGGAAACACCATATATTTT. Encoded protein: CASTQAGGNTIYF.

This clone was detected once. The chain joins TRBV5-1 to TRBJ2-1; TRBD2 is a possible D gene (5 bases). Per the germline V gene, CDR1 is SGHRS and CDR2 is YFSETQ. This CDR3 spans 16 amino acids. V gave up 0 bases and J gave up 3 bases, with 13 bases separating them. CDR3 region: CASSLVISGIYNEQFF. The CDR3 DNA follows: TGCGCCAGCAGCTTGGTAATTTCGGGGATCTACAATGAGCAGTTCTTC.

This chain uses TRBV5-1 with TRBJ1-2; the D gene is possibly TRBD1 (6 bases). The CDR3 covers 14 residues. Germline lookup yields CDR1 SGHRS and CDR2 YFSETQ. Trimming pared 0 bases from V and 8 bases from J, leaving 14 bases between. CDR3 sequence reads: CASSLVVQGQGYTF. CDR3 DNA: TGCGCCAGCAGCTTGGTTGTACAGGGACAAGGCTACACCTTC.

The J gene is TRBJ1-4, the V gene TRBV28, with D tentatively TRBD1 (6 bases). Germline CDR1 reads MDHEN; CDR2 reads SYDVKM. V lost 2 bases and J 4 bases, leaving 11 bases between the germline ends. The CDR3 loop spans 15 amino acids. Here the CDR3 DNA reads TGTGCCAGCAGTTTACAGGGGATGGGTAATGAAAAACTGTTTTTT. Translating it yields CASSLQGMGNEKLFF. The full variable domain, in which reference TRBV28 and TRBJ1-4 provide the parts outside the CDR3, is DVKVTQSSRYLVKRTGEKVFLECVQDMDHENMFWYRQDPGLGLRLIYFSYDVKMKEKGDIPEGYSVSREKKERFSLILESASTNQTSMYLCASSLQGMGNEKLFFGSGTQLSVL.

The genes are TRBV7-8 and TRBJ1-2; D is possibly TRBD1 (5 bases). CDR1 SGHVS and CDR2 FQNEAQ come from the germline V gene. Trimming removed 3 bases from V and 4 bases from J, with 9 bases in between. There are 13 residues in the CDR3. The CDR3 reads CASSLGPSYGYTF. The CDR3 coding sequence is TGTGCCAGCAGCTTGGGACCGAGCTATGGCTACACCTTC.

This clone was recorded only once. The chain is built from TRBV7-3 and TRBJ2-3, with 8 bases fitting TRBD2. Germline values: CDR1 SGHTA, CDR2 FQGTGA. J gave up 6 bases and V 2 bases, and 10 bases lay outside the gene matches. CDR3 length: 16 residues. As DNA, the CDR3 is TGTGCCAGCAGCTTATTACCCCCGGGGGGGACCGATACGCAGTATTTT. Translating gives CASSLLPPGGTDTQYF.

The V and J genes are TRBV18 and TRBJ2-3, with D hard to call. The CDR3 is made up of 16 amino acids. Trimming removed 2 bases from V and 0 bases from J, with 12 bases in between. The germline V gene has CDR1 KGHSH and CDR2 LQKENI. The CDR3 DNA reads TGTGCCAGCTCACCAGCCAGGACCTCTAGCACAGATACGCAGTATTTT. Translated: CASSPARTSSTDTQYF.

The chain has TRBV5-4 and TRBJ2-2, with 9 bases fitting TRBD1. From germline, CDR1 is SGHNT and CDR2 YYREEE (reference sequence). With V trimmed by 0 bases and J by 6 bases, 6 bases remained unmatched. The CDR3 runs to 16 residues. The CDR3 protein is CASSLGHRQGAGELFF. In DNA form, the CDR3 reads TGTGCCAGCAGCTTGGGACATAGACAGGGGGCCGGGGAGCTGTTTTTT.

In this sample, this clone turned up once. The chain couples TRBV2 to TRBJ1-2, with TRBD1 matching 7 bases. Germline trimming cut 3 bases from V and 7 bases from J; bases unmatched to any gene: 8. In germline, CDR1 is SNHLY, CDR2 FYNNEI. The CDR3 runs 14 residues. CDR3 bases: TGTGCCAGCAGTGAGGCAGGGGGTCTACTTGGCTACACCTTC. Its protein product is CASSEAGGLLGYTF.

The chain joins TRBV7-2 to TRBJ1-4; D is uncertain. The ends were cut back, 1 base at V and 10 bases at J, with 25 bases in the middle. Germline lookup yields CDR1 SGHTA and CDR2 FQGNSA. This CDR3 is 18 amino acids long. Here the CDR3 reads CASSLEAGTKSAGSKLFF. In DNA, the CDR3 is TGTGCCAGCAGCTTAGAAGCGGGAACAAAGAGTGCCGGATCAAAACTGTTTTTT.

The chain uses TRBV28 and TRBJ2-3; D might be TRBD2 (6 bases). The V end lost 7 bases, the J end lost 1 base, and 15 bases lay between the germline ends. The CDR3 runs to 15 residues. From germline, CDR1 is MDHEN and CDR2 SYDVKM. The CDR3 coding sequence is TGTGCCAGCATTTCGCAGACGGGGGGCACAGATACGCAGTATTTT. It is translated as CASISQTGGTDTQYF.

This chain connects TRBV11-2 to TRBJ1-1; the D gene is possibly TRBD1 (6 bases). The CDR3 has 12 residues. Germline CDR1 reads SGHAT; CDR2 reads FQNNGV. Trimming took off 1 base at V and 11 bases at J, with 11 bases between the two ends. In nucleotides, the CDR3 is TGTGCCAGCAGCTTAGTAGGGACATCGGCTTTCTTT. Translation gives CASSLVGTSAFF.

The chain combines TRBV29-1 with TRBJ2-5, with a weak D call TRBD1 (7 bases). The CDR3 contains 16 residues. V was pared by 1 base and J by 0 bases, with 15 bases between. Germline CDR1 reads SQVTM; CDR2 reads ANQGSEA. CDR3 DNA: TGCAGCGTTGAAGCGCGGGGACAGATCAACCAAGAGACCCAGTACTTC. Encoded protein: CSVEARGQINQETQYF. Variable domain in full (rest from reference TRBV29-1 and TRBJ2-5): SAVISQKPSRDICQRGTSLTIQCQVDSQVTMMFWYRQQPGQSLTLIATANQGSEATYESGFVIDKFPISRPNLTFSTLTVSNMSPEDSSIYLCSVEARGQINQETQYFGPGTRLLVL.

V and J are TRBV28 and TRBJ1-1; the D gene is possibly TRBD1 (6 bases). Trimming removed 5 bases at V and 8 bases at J, with 9 bases between. Looked up from germline, CDR1 is MDHEN and CDR2 is SYDVKM. This CDR3 has 11 residues. Here the CDR3 DNA reads TGTGCCAGCAGTGGGACATTCGAAGCTTTCTTT. Translated: CASSGTFEAFF.

CDR3: CASSPVVAYNEQFF. CDR3 coding DNA: TGTGCCAGCAGCCCCGTTGTAGCCTACAATGAGCAGTTCTTC. This chain links TRBV11-2 with TRBJ2-1, with D hard to call. The V gene's germline CDR1 is SGHAT and CDR2 FQNNGV. CDR3 length equals 14 residues. Trimming pared 5 bases from V and 2 bases from J, leaving 10 bases between.

This clone was observed a single time. The chain has TRBV5-1 and TRBJ2-7, with a tentative D call TRBD2 (6 bases). The CDR3 runs to 15 residues. CDR1 and CDR2 from the germline V gene are SGHRS and YFSETQ. Trimming removed 0 bases from V and 6 bases from J, with 16 bases in between. CDR3 nucleotides: TGCGCCAGCAGCTTGGCCGCGGGAAGGTCGGGCGAGCAGTACTTC. Translation: CASSLAAGRSGEQYF.

The chain couples TRBV5-4 to TRBJ2-3; D may correspond to TRBD1 or TRBD2 (7 bases each). Germline V CDR1 and CDR2: SGHNT, YYREEE (reference sequence). The CDR3 runs 13 residues. With 7 bases removed from V and 5 bases from J, the gap between germline ends came to 14 bases. The CDR3 bases are TGTGCCAGCCAACAGGGGAGGGGAGATACGCAGTATTTT. Its translation: CASQQGRGDTQYF.

In its sample, this clone was seen once. V and J are TRBV15 and TRBJ2-6; tentative D call: TRBD1 (6 bases). This CDR3 spans 18 amino acids. V lost 4 bases, J lost 0 bases, and 16 bases lay in between. Germline CDR1 reads LNHNV; CDR2 reads YYDKDF (reference sequence). This CDR3 is CATSTRTALRSGANVLTF. The CDR3, as DNA: TGTGCCACCAGCACCCGGACAGCCCTACGCTCTGGGGCCAACGTCCTGACTTTC.

The chain's CDR3 is CASKQGLAGPYEQYF. The DNA of the CDR3 is TGTGCCAGCAAGCAAGGACTAGCGGGTCCCTACGAGCAGTACTTC. V and J are TRBV6-1 and TRBJ2-7, with 11 bases aligning to TRBD2. Trimming removed 7 bases from V and 2 bases from J; junction bases left unmatched: 7. CDR3 length: 15 residues. The germline CDR1 and CDR2 sequences are MNHNS and SASEGT.

The chain couples TRBV6-1 to TRBJ1-2; tentative D call: TRBD1 (6 bases). The CDR3 consists of 15 residues. In germline, CDR1 is MNHNS, CDR2 SASEGT. V was cut by 4 bases and J by 2 bases, with 14 bases left in between. The CDR3, as DNA: TGTGCCAGCAGTGGTATAGGACAGCTGAACTATGGCTACACCTTC. Translating it yields CASSGIGQLNYGYTF.

There are a few counts of this clone. The V gene is TRBV5-1, the J gene TRBJ1-1; D is unclear. The germline V gene has CDR1 SGHRS and CDR2 YFSETQ. Trimming took 4 bases from V and 5 from J, leaving 12 bases between them. The length of the CDR3 is 13 residues. The chain's CDR3 is CASSIGPSTEAFF. The DNA of the CDR3 is TGCGCCAGCAGCATCGGTCCGAGTACTGAAGCTTTCTTT.

The chain uses TRBV6-1 and TRBJ1-6; D gene unclear. This CDR3 contains 14 residues. Trimming took off 7 bases at V and 7 bases at J, with 14 bases between the two ends. CDR1 is MNHNS, CDR2 SASEGT, per germline. CDR3 in DNA: TGTGCCAGCATACGGACGCATGCGAATTCACCCCTCCACTTT. Protein: CASIRTHANSPLHF.

The chain links TRBV18 to TRBJ1-4; no reliable D call. The CDR3 sequence is 14 residues long. Trimming cost V 1 base and J 7 bases, with 10 bases left between them. From germline, CDR1 is KGHSH and CDR2 LQKENI. The CDR3 loop is CASSPLRLGEKLFF. CDR3 DNA: TGTGCCAGCTCACCACTGAGATTGGGTGAAAAACTGTTTTTT.

V and J are TRBV28 and TRBJ2-5; perhaps TRBD1 as D (6 bases). The germline gives CDR1 MDHEN, CDR2 SYDVKM. Between the trimmed V and J ends, which lost 5 bases and 5 bases, there was a span of 18 bases. The CDR3 sequence is 15 residues long. The CDR3 region is CASSVGQMLMETQYF. As DNA, the CDR3 is TGTGCCAGCAGTGTCGGACAGATGTTAATGGAGACCCAGTACTTC.